The source of this T cell receptor beta chain is a study of blood T cell repertoires in COVID-19. Across the study: Spain, Italy and the United States supplied samples that represented acute and convalescent COVID-19.

The authors' processing: Cell counts per sample came from amplifying reference gene primers. Some clones are missing from TCRdb's copy, which holds only in-frame ones; the method was immunoSEQ multiplex PCR. The DNA gave D and trimming, while V, J and clone size come from that table. Of approximately 100,000 clones listed, roughly 89% are singletons. What was sequenced was peripheral blood. The sequence was obtained from a human donor with acute or convalescent COVID-19. The donor label of this sample is uncertain.

CDR3 in DNA: TGTGCCAGCAGCCAATTCCTGGGACAGGGAACAGATACGCAGTATTTT. Translated, it gives CASSQFLGQGTDTQYF. This rearrangement joins TRBV4-2 to TRBJ2-3; 9 nucleotides line up with TRBD1. This CDR3 spans 16 amino acids. Germline V gene lookup returns CDR1 LGHNA and CDR2 YNFKEQ. V lost 2 bases and J lost 3; bases outside the gene matches: 6.